The 14 T cell receptor beta chains below were found in one sample sequenced in a study of OX40 agonist ivuxolimab in advanced cancers. The repertoire was sequenced with immunoSEQ multiplex PCR; TCRdb's copy has only in-frame clones and lacks some. The table has 76,000 or so clones, 65% to 90% seen once; the top ten hold roughly 0.66%. The sequences come from CD4+ or CD8+ T cells sorted from blood, collected in a trial of the OX40 agonist ivuxolimab. These receptors came from an adult with an advanced solid tumor such as melanoma, head and neck, liver or kidney cancer.

V is TRBV11-2 and J is TRBJ1-2; D might be TRBD1 (6 bases). The germline V and J ends were trimmed by 3 bases and 4 bases, with 9 bases remaining between them. Germline V gives CDR1 SGHAT, CDR2 FQNNGV. The CDR3 sequence is 13 residues long. The CDR3 loop is CASSFSGAYGYTF. For the CDR3, the DNA is TGTGCCAGCAGCTTTTCGGGGGCCTATGGCTACACCTTC. Supplemented by reference TRBV11-2 and TRBJ1-2, the full variable domain reads EAGVAQSPRYKIIEKRQSVAFWCNPISGHATLYWYQQILGQGPKLLIQFQNNGVVDDSQLPKDRFSAERLKGVDSTLKIQPAKLEDSAVYLCASSFSGAYGYTFGSGTRLTVV.

This chain joins TRBV7-2 and TRBJ2-5; D ambiguous. The germline CDR1 and CDR2 sequences are SGHTA and FQGNSA. The CDR3 runs 13 residues. Trimming took 5 bases from V and 7 from J, leaving 14 bases between them. The CDR3 bases are TGTGCCAGCAGCCCCCCCGAATTGCCGACCCAGTACTTC. Translated: CASSPPELPTQYF. Full variable domain (remainder filled in from reference TRBV7-2 and TRBJ2-5): GAGVSQSPSNKVTEKGKDVELRCDPISGHTALYWYRQSLGQGLEFLIYFQGNSAPDKSGLPSDRFSAERTGGSVSTLTIQRTQQEDSAVYLCASSPPELPTQYFGPGTRLLVL.

The chain joins TRBV27 to TRBJ2-5; tentative D call: TRBD2 (6 bases). The CDR3 consists of 13 residues. Per the germline V gene, CDR1 is MNHEY and CDR2 is SMNVEV (reference sequence). The V end lost 4 bases, the J end lost 7 bases, and 13 bases lay between the germline ends. The CDR3 coding sequence is TGTGCCAGCAGTTCTGGGGGGTCCTGGACCCAGTACTTC. Amino acids: CASSSGGSWTQYF.

This sequence joins TRBV6-6 and TRBJ1-1; D possibly corresponds to TRBD1 (5 bases). CDR1 and CDR2 (germline): MNHNY, SVGAGI (reference sequence). This CDR3 spans 15 amino acids. The V and J ends lost 0 bases and 1 base respectively, with 9 bases between them. CDR3 residues: CASSYSVGGNTEAFF. CDR3 in DNA: TGTGCCAGCAGTTACTCGGTGGGGGGGAACACTGAAGCTTTCTTT.

The chain has TRBV7-8 and TRBJ1-1, with D unclear. Germline V gene data show CDR1 as SGHVS and CDR2 as FQNEAQ. V gave up 5 bases and J gave up 4 bases, with 17 bases separating them. This CDR3 spans 15 amino acids. The CDR3 loop reads CASSLSMGLGTEAFF. CDR3 sequence (DNA): TGTGCCAGCAGCCTTAGTATGGGGTTAGGCACTGAAGCTTTCTTT.

V gene TRBV6-5 combines with J gene TRBJ1-5; D gene uncertain. Trimming pared 8 bases from V and 4 bases from J, leaving 6 bases between. The CDR3 sequence is 11 residues long. The germline CDR1 and CDR2 sequences are MNHEY and SVGAGI. DNA of the CDR3: TGTGCCAGCGGGGAGAATCAGCCCCAGCATTTT. Amino acids: CASGENQPQHF.

This chain joins TRBV6-5 and TRBJ1-2, with no clear D. Per germline, CDR1 MNHEY and CDR2 SVGAGI. The CDR3 is 13 residues long. V lost 5 bases and J lost 6, with 13 bases in between. The CDR3 sequence is CASSHARLDGYTF. CDR3 nucleotide sequence: TGTGCCAGCAGTCACGCCAGGTTGGATGGCTACACCTTC.

The sample holds one count of this clone. The rearrangement joins TRBV5-1 to TRBJ2-5; D may be TRBD2 (5 bases). V was clipped by 0 bases and J by 0 bases, with 12 bases between them. Germline-derived CDR1 and CDR2 are SGHRS and YFSETQ. The CDR3 consists of 16 residues. In nucleotides, the CDR3 is TGCGCCAGCAGCTTGGCCCCACAGACTAACCAAGAGACCCAGTACTTC. Residues: CASSLAPQTNQETQYF.

V is TRBV6-6 and J is TRBJ1-2, with 7 bases identical to TRBD1. The CDR3 spans 15 residues. Germline CDR1 MNHNY, CDR2 SVGAGI (reference sequence). Trimming at V came to 0 bases and at J to 5 bases, leaving 6 bases not matched to a gene. CDR3 loop: CASSYSRGGVYGYTF. The CDR3 coding sequence is TGTGCCAGCAGTTACTCGCGAGGGGGCGTATATGGCTACACCTTC.

V usage is TRBV6-6 and J usage is TRBJ1-5; no clear D gene. The CDR3 has 13 residues. V dropped 4 bases and J dropped 3 bases, with 7 bases sitting between them. Per germline, CDR1 MNHNY and CDR2 SVGAGI (reference sequence). CDR3 protein: CASSLTNNQPQHF. The CDR3 bases are TGTGCCAGCAGTTTAACCAACAATCAGCCCCAGCATTTT.

This rearrangement joins TRBV6-5 to TRBJ2-5, with 8 bases aligning to TRBD2. CDR3 length: 14 amino acids. V lost 5 bases and J lost 6; bases outside the gene matches: 8. Germline V lookup: CDR1 MNHEY, CDR2 SVGAGI. CDR3 nucleotides: TGTGCCAGCAGTCCTCGGGCGGGGGGAAAGACCCAGTACTTC. Protein product: CASSPRAGGKTQYF.

The chain combines TRBV2 with TRBJ2-3; D is ambiguous. CDR1 is SNHLY, CDR2 FYNNEI, per germline. The CDR3 length is 13 residues. Trimming took off 3 bases at V and 6 bases at J, with 10 bases between the two ends. This CDR3 is CASSDQPLDTQYF. The CDR3 nucleotides read TGTGCCAGCAGTGACCAGCCTCTGGATACGCAGTATTTT.

The V call is TRBV11-2, the J call TRBJ2-7, with 10 bases aligning to TRBD1. CDR1 and CDR2 (germline): SGHAT, FQNNGV. The CDR3 is made up of 14 amino acids. The V segment lost 3 bases and the J segment 5 bases; nucleotides outside the gene matches: 4. The CDR3 sequence is CASSFGTGVHEQYF. As DNA, the CDR3 is TGTGCCAGCAGCTTCGGGACAGGGGTCCACGAGCAGTACTTC. Variable domain in full (rest from reference TRBV11-2 and TRBJ2-7): EAGVAQSPRYKIIEKRQSVAFWCNPISGHATLYWYQQILGQGPKLLIQFQNNGVVDDSQLPKDRFSAERLKGVDSTLKIQPAKLEDSAVYLCASSFGTGVHEQYFGPGTRLTVT.

This sequence joins TRBV7-8 and TRBJ2-5, with a possible D match to TRBD1 (6 bases). The J call is uncertain, as TRBJ2-7 better fits the DNA end. Per the germline V gene, CDR1 is SGHVS and CDR2 is FQNEAQ. This CDR3 spans 14 amino acids. The CDR3 reads CASSSTGLTYEQYF. DNA for the CDR3: TGTGCCAGCAGCTCCACAGGGCTAACCTACGAGCAGTACTTC.